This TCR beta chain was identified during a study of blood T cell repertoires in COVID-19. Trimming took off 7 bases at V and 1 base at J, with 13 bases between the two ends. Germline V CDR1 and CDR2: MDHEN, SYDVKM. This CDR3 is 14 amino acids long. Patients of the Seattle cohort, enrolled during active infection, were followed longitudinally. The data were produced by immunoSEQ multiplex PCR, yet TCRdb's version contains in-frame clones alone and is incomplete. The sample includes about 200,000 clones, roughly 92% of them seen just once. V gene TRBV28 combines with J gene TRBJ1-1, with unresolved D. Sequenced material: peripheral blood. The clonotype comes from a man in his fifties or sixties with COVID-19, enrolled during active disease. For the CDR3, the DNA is TGTGCCAGCACGACAATTATACCGAACACTGAAGCTTTCTTT. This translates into CASTTIIPNTEAFF.